The clone carrying this T cell receptor (beta chain) has just one count. The antigen remains unidentified. TCR cDNA, made by 5'RACE template switching, carried an added universal primer site and UMIs. TCRdb independently ran MiXCR on the 5' RACE reads; one entry per CDR3 protein. The repertoire holds around 120,000 distinct CDR3 sequences, with roughly 6.8% as singletons. This entry comes from a study of T cells after yellow fever vaccination. Study results and limitations: Post-booster repertoires again held most primary-vaccination clones (approximately 96% CD4, 88% CD8).

Germline assignment: CDR1 SGDLS and CDR2 YYNGEE. This CDR3 is 13 amino acids long. V lost 3 bases to trimming and J lost 3 bases, with 9 bases between them. The sequencing used CD4+ T cells sorted from PBMCs, collected roughly 46 days after the first yellow fever vaccination. The sequence was collected from a man between 18 and 35 years old who received the YFV17D yellow fever vaccine. The chain uses TRBV9 and TRBJ2-5; D not certain. The CDR3 loop reads CASSGGRKETQYF. The CDR3 DNA reads as TGTGCCAGCAGCGGAGGACGGAAAGAGACCCAGTACTTC.